This T cell receptor beta chain was captured by sequencing in a study of cytomegalovirus exposure and HLA in healthy donors (dated by TCRdb to 2016 to 2017). Looking at the study overall: An earlier analysis of roughly 610 of the donors reported approximately 300 Gb of sequence data and 117 million unique TCR beta sequences obtained from about 179 million T cells. About 280 gigabases of sequencing data and 75 million to 85 million unique TCR sequences made up an early release that covered fewer than 650 HLA-typed donors. The genetic ancestry cluster associated with self-reported Caucasian donors included roughly four fifths of the roughly 390 genotyped donors. The study was designed to test whether signatures of past pathogen exposure could be identified by cataloging public T cell receptors. Using immunosequencing, the study profiled T cell repertoires from about 650 subjects and related those repertoires to cytomegalovirus serostatus. Besides the first cohort of under 700 subjects, a separate validation cohort made up of 95 to 150 different subjects was used. The study combined high-throughput TCR immunosequencing, statistical association of individual TCRs with disease status, and machine learning to predict cytomegalovirus infection status. In a later analysis, previously published TCR beta repertoires from several hundred donors were re-analyzed and high-resolution HLA genotyping was added so that TCR occurrence patterns could be studied. Rather than drawing on any new phenotypic data, the later analysis identified candidate immune exposures from TCR beta sequences and the way those sequences occurred across donors. To decide whether each TCR beta V gene segment behaved as functional or pseudogenic, an earlier analysis of 587 of the donors relied on high-throughput TCR beta sequencing. Donor age, sex, ethnicity and CMV serostatus were compiled together with the repertoire data. In a later genetic analysis, genome-wide SNP genotypes for about three fifths of the 666 donors were used, and that subset was treated as a discovery cohort. Every repertoire in the discovery cohort had been generated on one and the same sequencing platform. Both class I and class II loci were covered by HLA typing, at four-digit resolution. The number of typed donors differed by locus: about 620-630 for A, B, C, DRB1 and DQB1; approximately 520 for DQA1; approximately 600 for DPA1; and some 450 for DPB1. Because of strong linkage in the cohort, a few DR-DQ haplotypes were treated as single units for association and clustering. Among 300 to 500 genotyped donors of the cohort, an average of approximately 200,000 unique TCR beta nucleotide sequences was sequenced per donor, of which roughly 17% were non-productive.

In total, 666 healthy bone marrow donors made up the cohort. At the time of sampling, all cohort members were nominally healthy, though unrecorded immune exposures were likely present. The donor tested CMV seropositive and was one of the 289 seropositive cohort members. Each donor provided a peripheral blood sample, and peripheral blood mononuclear cells were used for TCR beta sequencing. Genomic DNA was extracted from the blood cell samples with the Qiagen DNeasy Blood Extraction Kit. To prepare the library, the immunoSEQ multiplex PCR assay was applied. The multiplex PCR relied on a mix of 60 forward primers for TCR Vbeta segments and 13 reverse primers for TCR Jbeta segments. A multiplex PCR assay on genomic DNA amplified the CDR3 region of rearranged TCR beta genes. On the Illumina HiSeq System, the amplified TCR beta libraries were sequenced as 87-base-pair reads. In the paper's pipeline: Across the roughly 670 repertoires, a later analysis counted around 80 million unique TCR beta chains, 9.5 million to 13 million of which were shared by at least two donors. Raw reads were error-corrected and collapsed into unique sequences with a nearest-neighbor algorithm that merged closely related sequences to remove PCR and sequencing errors. CDR3 sequences were aligned to IMGT reference sequences to assign V, D and J gene segments. For a sequence to be retained, at least a six-nucleotide match to both a V gene segment and a J gene segment was required. A rearrangement counted as productive if the CDR3 had no stop codons and remained in frame with V and J, and every other rearrangement counted as non-productive. CDR3 was defined by IMGT convention, running from the second conserved V-encoded cysteine to the conserved J-encoded phenylalanine. The earlier analysis of some 600 of the donors excluded sequences that lacked an unambiguous match to a single V gene segment. An earlier analysis of a few hundred of the donors called V segments functional above 56.7% productive rearrangements and segregating when the between-donor standard deviation exceeded 5%. A statistical classification framework was built to diagnose cytomegalovirus status from the catalog of TCR beta chain sequences. In a later analysis, V and J genes were assigned by comparing TCR nucleotide sequences against IMGT/GENE-DB human TR gene sequences. In a later analysis, CDR3 sequences and most-parsimonious VDJ recombination scenarios were assigned using the TCRdist pipeline. In a later analysis, each TCR beta chain was defined by its CDR3 amino acid sequence together with its V-gene family, and reads without a unique V-gene family were excluded. As a way to deal with suspected cross-contamination and a sequencing artifact, a later analysis dropped roughly 600 nucleotide sequences that were highly shared and had low generation probability. For each public chain, a later analysis derived a clonal expansion index from normalized ranks of inferred template counts within each repertoire. A later analysis computed generation probabilities with a VDJ recombination model fitted to out-of-frame rearrangements, and checked the results against IGoR. In a later analysis, TCR-TCR, TCR-HLA and TCR-CMV co-occurrence was scored with hypergeometric tests, and a repertoire-size bias correction was applied to TCR pairs. In a later analysis, false discovery rates were estimated by permuting HLA or CMV assignments 20 times. In a later analysis, co-occurring TCRs were grouped using DBSCAN, with TCRdist sequence similarity added in when clustering inside HLA-allele-positive subsets. Repertoires with fewer than 30,000 or more than 120,000 public chains were left out of co-occurrence clustering, as were about 5 repertoires with anomalous nucleotide sharing. Held by TCRdb, this immuneACCESS table contains in-frame sequences only and omits some clones. Under half of the omission traces to an unresolved V gene where checked; the cause of the rest is unknown. D and trimming were read from the DNA, whereas the V and J calls and clone size are those reported in that table. The sample table lists more than 100,000 clones, roughly three quarters of them with a count of one. The ten largest clonotypes hold approximately 10% of the sample.

Details on this clone: What this receptor recognizes is not known. Base qualities are not at hand, and no much larger clone is one base apart.

General conclusions and limits of the study: Some IMGT-functional V segments, including TRBV6-2 and TRBV6-3, could not be distinguished by the 87-base-pair reads and were therefore excluded. Specific HLA alleles were associated with 18,000 or so TCR beta sequences at a false discovery rate of 0.05 in a later analysis. Correlated functional status among segregating V segments might reflect linkage disequilibrium, but an unknown experimental factor could not be ruled out. Presence/absence analyses assumed roughly uniform sequencing depth across donors, an assumption that may not hold. A later analysis found that HLA-associated TCR beta chains were more clonally expanded and had lower generation probabilities than equally common non-associated chains. When HLA alleles, especially DR and DQ, strongly co-occurred, attributing TCR associations to individual alleles was difficult. A later genetic analysis reported fewer N-insertions in productive TCRs among donors in an Asian-associated ancestry cluster than the roughly 670-donor mean. A further reported finding was that TCR beta sequences accurately predicted the HLA-A and HLA-B alleles for most subjects in the first cohort. A group of highly shared sequence variants was considered likely to be a technical artifact of the sequencing pipeline. The earlier analysis of some 540 of the donors excluded seventeen rarely observed V segments, including chromosome 9 orphons, because counts were too low. HLA typing was unavailable for some donors at each locus, so association tests used only the typed subset. The authors suggested that the approach could potentially be generalized to other disease states and immunological phenotypes. A later genetic analysis associated a missense DCLRE1C variant with V-gene and J-gene trimming of TCR beta chains, and an independent cohort replicated the association. The only immune exposure information available for the cohort was CMV serostatus. In a later analysis, most CMV-associated TCR beta chains were found to appear HLA-restricted, with HLA associations seemingly driven largely by CMV exposure. A later analysis reported that several top co-occurrence clusters appeared linked to parvovirus B19, influenza, CMV and Epstein-Barr virus. Cytomegalovirus status was reported to be diagnosed by the classifier with high specificity and sensitivity in both the original and validation cohorts. Most TCR sequences were observed very rarely across donors, whereas some public TCRs were present in many individuals. In vitro tests confirmed that a few of the cytomegalovirus-associated TCR beta chains recognize cytomegalovirus antigens. In this cohort, only TCR beta chains were sequenced, and detectable features were limited by the absence of alpha or paired-chain data. In an earlier analysis of around 600 of the donors, most TCR beta V segments appeared in productive rearrangements about 87% or about 30% of the time, broadly matching IMGT annotations. In a later analysis, the rate of TCR association differed among HLA loci, with DRB1 alleles having the most associated TCRs and HLA-C alleles having the fewest. In the study, about 150 TCR beta chains were listed as associated with cytomegalovirus.

The CDR3 measures 16 amino acids from cysteine to phenylalanine. The read is trimmed to its CDR3 DNA, 48 bases read in frame from base 1. The germline ends are 9 bases apart after V is trimmed by 1 base and J by 2 bases. The germline V gene encodes CDR1 KGHSH and CDR2 LQKENI. Rearrangement joined TRBV18 to TRBJ2-6; the best D guess is TRBD1, with 6 bases matching. The sequenced sample was PBMCs. The sequence was collected from a woman between 18 and 29 years old in good health and CMV-seropositive. The CDR3 region has the sequence CASSPLRDTGANVLTF. The DNA sequence reads TGTGCCAGCTCACCACTCAGGGACACTGGGGCCAACGTCCTGACTTTC.